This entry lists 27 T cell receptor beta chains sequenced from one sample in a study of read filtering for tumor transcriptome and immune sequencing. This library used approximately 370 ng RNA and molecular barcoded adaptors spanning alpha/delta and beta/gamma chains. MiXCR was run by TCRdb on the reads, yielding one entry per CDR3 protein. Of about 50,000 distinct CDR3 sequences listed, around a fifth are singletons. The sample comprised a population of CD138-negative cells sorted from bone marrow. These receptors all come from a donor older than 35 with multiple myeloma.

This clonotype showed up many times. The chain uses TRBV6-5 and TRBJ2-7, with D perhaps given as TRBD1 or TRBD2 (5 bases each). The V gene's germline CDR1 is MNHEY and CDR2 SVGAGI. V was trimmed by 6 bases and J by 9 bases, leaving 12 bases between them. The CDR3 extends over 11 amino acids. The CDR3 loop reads CASSQGVWQYF. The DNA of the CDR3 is TGTGCCAGCAGCCAGGGAGTTTGGCAGTACTTC.

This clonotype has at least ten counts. For the CDR3, the DNA is TGTGCCAGCGGAGGAGCGGGAGGGCCTTACAATGAGCAGTTCTTC. As protein: CASGGAGGPYNEQFF. This chain connects TRBV7-3 to TRBJ2-1, with 10 nucleotides matching TRBD2. Germline CDR1 SGHTA, CDR2 FQGTGA. The CDR3 totals 15 residues. The ends lost 8 bases at V and 4 bases at J; junction bases unmatched: 8. Drawing the rest from reference TRBV7-3 and TRBJ2-1, the complete variable domain is GAGVSQTPSNKVTEKGKYVELRCDPISGHTALYWYRQSLGQGPEFLIYFQGTGAADDSGLPNDRFFAVRPEGSVSTLKIQRTERGDSAVYLCASGGAGGPYNEQFFGPGTRLTVL.

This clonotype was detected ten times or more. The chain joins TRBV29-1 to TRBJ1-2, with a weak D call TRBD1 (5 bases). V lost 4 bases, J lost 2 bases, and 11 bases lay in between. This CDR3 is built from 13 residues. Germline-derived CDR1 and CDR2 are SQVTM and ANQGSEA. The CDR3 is CSVVAGRNYGYTF. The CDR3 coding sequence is TGCAGCGTTGTCGCAGGGCGAAACTATGGCTACACCTTC.

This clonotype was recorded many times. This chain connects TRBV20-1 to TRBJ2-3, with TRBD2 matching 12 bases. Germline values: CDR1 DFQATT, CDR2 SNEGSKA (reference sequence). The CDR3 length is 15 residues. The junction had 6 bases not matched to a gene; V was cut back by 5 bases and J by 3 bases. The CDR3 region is CSAGGLAGSTDTQYF. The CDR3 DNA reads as TGCAGTGCTGGGGGACTAGCGGGTTCTACAGATACGCAGTATTTT.

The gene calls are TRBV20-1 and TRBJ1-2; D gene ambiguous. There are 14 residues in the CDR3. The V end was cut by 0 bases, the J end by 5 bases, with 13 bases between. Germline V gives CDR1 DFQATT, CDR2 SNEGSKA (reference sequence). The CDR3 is CSAREGPEVYGYTF. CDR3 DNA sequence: TGCAGTGCTAGAGAAGGGCCAGAGGTATATGGCTACACCTTC.

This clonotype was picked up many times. CDR3: CASSPKGRNTGELFF. The CDR3 DNA reads TGTGCCAGCAGCCCGAAGGGCAGAAACACCGGGGAGCTGTTTTTT. The rearrangement links TRBV11-3 to TRBJ2-2; D remains ambiguous. CDR1 and CDR2 (germline): SGHNT, YENEEA. CDR3 length: 15 amino acids. Trimming pared 5 bases from V and 2 bases from J, leaving 12 bases between.

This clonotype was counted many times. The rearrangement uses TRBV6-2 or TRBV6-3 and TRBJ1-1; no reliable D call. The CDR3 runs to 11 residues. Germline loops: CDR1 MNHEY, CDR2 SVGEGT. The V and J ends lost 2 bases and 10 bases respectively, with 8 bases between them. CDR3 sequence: CASSYVGAAFF. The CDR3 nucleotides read TGTGCCAGCAGTTACGTCGGTGCAGCTTTCTTT.

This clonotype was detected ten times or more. CDR3 bases: TGCAGCGTTGTACTAGCGTGGGATACGCAGTATTTT. This gives the protein CSVVLAWDTQYF. The J gene is TRBJ2-3, the V gene TRBV29-1, with 7 bases aligning to TRBD2. CDR3 length: 12 residues. Germline CDR1 is SQVTM and CDR2 is ANQGSEA. Germline trimming cut 4 bases from V and 6 bases from J; bases unmatched to any gene: 4.

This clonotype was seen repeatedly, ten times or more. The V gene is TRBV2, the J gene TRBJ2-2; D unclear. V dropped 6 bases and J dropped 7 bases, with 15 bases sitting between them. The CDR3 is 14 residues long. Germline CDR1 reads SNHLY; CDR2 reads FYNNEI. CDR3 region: CASSVETILGELFF. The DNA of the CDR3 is TGTGCCAGCAGCGTTGAGACAATCCTCGGGGAGCTGTTTTTT.

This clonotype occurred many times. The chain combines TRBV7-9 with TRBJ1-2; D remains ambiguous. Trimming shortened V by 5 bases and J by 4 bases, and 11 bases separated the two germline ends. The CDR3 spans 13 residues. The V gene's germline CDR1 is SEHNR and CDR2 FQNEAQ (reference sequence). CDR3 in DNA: TGTGCCAGCAGCCCTTCGGCAAGCTATGGCTACACCTTC. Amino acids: CASSPSASYGYTF.

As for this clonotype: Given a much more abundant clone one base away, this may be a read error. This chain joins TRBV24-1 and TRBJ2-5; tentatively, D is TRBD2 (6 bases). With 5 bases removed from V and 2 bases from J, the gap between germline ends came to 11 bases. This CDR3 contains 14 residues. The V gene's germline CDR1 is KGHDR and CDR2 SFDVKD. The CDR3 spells CATSAWGEQETQYF. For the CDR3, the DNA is TGTGCCACCAGTGCCTGGGGGGAACAAGAGACCCAGTACTTC.

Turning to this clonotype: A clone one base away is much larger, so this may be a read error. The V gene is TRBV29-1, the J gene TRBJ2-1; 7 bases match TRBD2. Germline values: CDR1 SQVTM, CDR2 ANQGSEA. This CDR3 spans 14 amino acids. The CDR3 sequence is CSVDLAGSYNGQFF. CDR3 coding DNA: TGCAGCGTTGATTTAGCGGGTTCCTACAATGGGCAGTTCTTC.

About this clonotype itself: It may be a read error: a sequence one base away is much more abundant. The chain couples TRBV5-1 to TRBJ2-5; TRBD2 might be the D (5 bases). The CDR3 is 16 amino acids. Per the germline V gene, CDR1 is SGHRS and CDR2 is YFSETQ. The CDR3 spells CASSFSGREDGEIQYF. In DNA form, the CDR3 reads TGCGCCAGCAGCTTTTCTGGACGTGAGGACGGGGAGATCCAGTACTTC.

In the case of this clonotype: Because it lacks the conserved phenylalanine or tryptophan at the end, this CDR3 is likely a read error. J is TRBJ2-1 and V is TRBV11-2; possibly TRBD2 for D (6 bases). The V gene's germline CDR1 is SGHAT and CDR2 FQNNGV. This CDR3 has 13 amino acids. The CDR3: CASNLGGFNEQFY. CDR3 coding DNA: TGTGCCAGCAACTTAGGAGGGTTCAATGAGCAGTTCTAC.

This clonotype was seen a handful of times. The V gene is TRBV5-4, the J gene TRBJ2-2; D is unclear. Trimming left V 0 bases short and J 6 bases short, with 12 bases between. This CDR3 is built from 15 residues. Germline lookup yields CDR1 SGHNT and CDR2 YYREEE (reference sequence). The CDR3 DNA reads TGTGCCAGCAGCTTGGAACCCCTCACCCCCGGGGAGCTGTTTTTT. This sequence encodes CASSLEPLTPGELFF. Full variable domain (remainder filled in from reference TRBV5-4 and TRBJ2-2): ETGVTQSPTHLIKTRGQQVTLRCSSQSGHNTVSWYQQALGQGPQFIFQYYREEENGRGNFPPRFSGLQFPNYSSELNVNALELDDSALYLCASSLEPLTPGELFFGEGSRLTVL.

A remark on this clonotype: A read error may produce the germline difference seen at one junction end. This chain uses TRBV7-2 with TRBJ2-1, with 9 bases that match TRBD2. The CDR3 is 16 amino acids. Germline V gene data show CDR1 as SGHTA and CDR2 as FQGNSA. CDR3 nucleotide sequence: TGTGCCAACAGCCCCATCCCGCGGGAGGGCTACAATGAGCAGTTCTTC. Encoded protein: CANSPIPREGYNEQFF.

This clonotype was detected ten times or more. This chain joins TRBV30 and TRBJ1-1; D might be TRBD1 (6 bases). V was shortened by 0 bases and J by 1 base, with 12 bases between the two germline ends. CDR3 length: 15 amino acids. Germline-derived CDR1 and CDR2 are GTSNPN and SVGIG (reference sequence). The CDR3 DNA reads TGTGCCTGGAGTGTATCAGGGGCCCCGAACACTGAAGCTTTCTTT. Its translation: CAWSVSGAPNTEAFF. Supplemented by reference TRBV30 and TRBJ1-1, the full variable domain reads SQTIHQWPATLVQPVGSPLSLECTVEGTSNPNLYWYRQAAGRGLQLLFYSVGIGQISSEVPQNLSASRPQDRQFILSSKKLLLSDSGFYLCAWSVSGAPNTEAFFGQGTRLTVV.

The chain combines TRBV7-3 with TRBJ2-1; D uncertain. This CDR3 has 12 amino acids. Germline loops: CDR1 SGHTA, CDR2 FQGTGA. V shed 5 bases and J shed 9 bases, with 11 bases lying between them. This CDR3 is CASSPPRSEQFF. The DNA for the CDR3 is TGTGCCAGCAGCCCACCCCGTAGTGAGCAGTTCTTC.

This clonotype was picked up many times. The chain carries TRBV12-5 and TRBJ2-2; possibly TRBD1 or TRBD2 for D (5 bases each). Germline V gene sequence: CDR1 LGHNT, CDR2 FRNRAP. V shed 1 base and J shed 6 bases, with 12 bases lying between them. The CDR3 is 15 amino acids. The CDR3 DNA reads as TGTGCTAGTGGTTTGGGTACAGGAGGCGCCGGGGAGCTGTTTTTT. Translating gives CASGLGTGGAGELFF. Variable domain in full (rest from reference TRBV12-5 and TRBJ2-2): DARVTQTPRHKVTEMGQEVTMRCQPILGHNTVFWYRQTMMQGLELLAYFRNRAPLDDSGMPKDRFSAEMPDATLATLKIQPSEPRDSAVYFCASGLGTGGAGELFFGEGSRLTVL.

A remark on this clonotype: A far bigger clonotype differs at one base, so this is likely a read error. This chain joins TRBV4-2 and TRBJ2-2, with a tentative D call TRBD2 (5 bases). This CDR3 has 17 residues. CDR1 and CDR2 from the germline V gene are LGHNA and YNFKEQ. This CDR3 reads CASSRGPGRAGTGELFF. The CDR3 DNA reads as TGCGCCAGCAGCCGAGGCCCCGGGCGCGCGGGCACCGGGGAGCTGTTTTTT.

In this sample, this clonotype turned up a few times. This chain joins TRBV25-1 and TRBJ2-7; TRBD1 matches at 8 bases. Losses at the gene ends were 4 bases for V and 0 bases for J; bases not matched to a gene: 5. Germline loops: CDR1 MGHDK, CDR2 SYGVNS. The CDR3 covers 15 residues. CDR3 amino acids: CASSGGTGFSYEQYF. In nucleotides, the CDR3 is TGTGCCAGCAGTGGGGGGACAGGCTTCTCCTACGAGCAGTACTTC.

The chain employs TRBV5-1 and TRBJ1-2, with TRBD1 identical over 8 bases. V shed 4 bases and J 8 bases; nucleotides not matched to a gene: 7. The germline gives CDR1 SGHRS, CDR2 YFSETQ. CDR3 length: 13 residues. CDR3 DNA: TGCGCCAGCAGCACGGACAGGGTCTACGGCTACACCTTC. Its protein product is CASSTDRVYGYTF.

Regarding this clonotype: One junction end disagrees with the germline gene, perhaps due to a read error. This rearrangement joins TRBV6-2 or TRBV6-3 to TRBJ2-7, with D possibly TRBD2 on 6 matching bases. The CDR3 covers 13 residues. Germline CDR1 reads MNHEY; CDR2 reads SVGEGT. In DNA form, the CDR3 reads TGTGCCGGCAGTTTGGCGGGGACCTACGAGCAGTACTTC. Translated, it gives CAGSLAGTYEQYF.

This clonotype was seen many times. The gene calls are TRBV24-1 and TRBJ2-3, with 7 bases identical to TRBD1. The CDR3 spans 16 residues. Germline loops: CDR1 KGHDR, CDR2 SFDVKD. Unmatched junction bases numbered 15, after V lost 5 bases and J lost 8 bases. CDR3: CATSAYDRATVSTQYF. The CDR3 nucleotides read TGTGCCACCAGTGCCTATGACAGGGCCACAGTTAGTACGCAGTATTTT.

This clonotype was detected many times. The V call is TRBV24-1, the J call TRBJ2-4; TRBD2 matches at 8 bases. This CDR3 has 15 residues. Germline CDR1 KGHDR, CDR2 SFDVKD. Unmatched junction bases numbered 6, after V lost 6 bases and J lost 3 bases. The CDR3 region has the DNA TGTGCCACCAGTTCGGGAGGGTTCGGCAAAAACATTCAGTACTTC. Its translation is CATSSGGFGKNIQYF.

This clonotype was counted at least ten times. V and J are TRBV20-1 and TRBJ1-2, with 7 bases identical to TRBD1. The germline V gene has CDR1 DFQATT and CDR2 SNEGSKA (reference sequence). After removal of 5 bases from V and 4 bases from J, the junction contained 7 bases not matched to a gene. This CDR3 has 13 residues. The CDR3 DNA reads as TGCAGTGCTGAAACCGGGACAGCCTATGGCTACACCTTC. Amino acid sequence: CSAETGTAYGYTF.

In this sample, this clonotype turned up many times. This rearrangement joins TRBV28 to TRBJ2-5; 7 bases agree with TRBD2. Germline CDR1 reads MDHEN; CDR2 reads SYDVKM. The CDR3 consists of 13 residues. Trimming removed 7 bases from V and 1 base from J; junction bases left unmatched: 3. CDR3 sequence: CASTPGGQETQYF. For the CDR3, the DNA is TGTGCCAGCACCCCGGGGGGCCAAGAGACCCAGTACTTC. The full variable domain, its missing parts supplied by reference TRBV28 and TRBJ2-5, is DVKVTQSSRYLVKRTGEKVFLECVQDMDHENMFWYRQDPGLGLRLIYFSYDVKMKEKGDIPEGYSVSREKKERFSLILESASTNQTSMYLCASTPGGQETQYFGPGTRLLVL.